This T cell receptor (beta chain) derives from a study of T cells in Graves' hyperthyroidism and ophthalmopathy. Findings and caveats of the study: Ophthalmopathy and stable hyperthyroidism were told apart by a 13 V-J model. The majority of expanded thyroid clonotypes above 0.001 also appeared in blood.

A note on this clonotype: Its target is not known.

The study excluded patients with uncontrolled infection, other autoimmune disease, pregnancy or lactation. This CDR3 has 12 residues. With 7 bases clipped from V and 7 bases from J, the junction kept 5 bases outside the gene matches. Germline V lookup: CDR1 SEHNR, CDR2 FQNEAQ (reference sequence). Amplified TCR beta CDR3 regions came from RNA transcripts. The TCR CDR3 was amplified in a first-round RT-PCR using the HTBI primer set. TCRdb itself ran the multiplex PCR reads through MiXCR, one entry per CDR3 protein. The data hold 600,000 to 700,000 distinct CDR3 sequences, with 45% observed a single time.

Sequenced material: peripheral blood or thyroid tissue (not recorded which). This receptor was taken from an adult man with Graves' disease, either hyperthyroidism or ophthalmopathy (not recorded which). The genes are TRBV7-9 and TRBJ1-2; 8 bases align to TRBD1. The CDR3 is CASKGRGLGYTF. CDR3 nucleotides: TGTGCCAGCAAGGGCAGGGGGCTTGGCTACACCTTC.